Below are 9 T cell receptor beta chains sequenced from a single sample in a study of blood T cell repertoires in COVID-19. Clones were read by immunoSEQ multiplex PCR, and TCRdb kept only the in-frame ones, dropping some. The sample has about 180,000 clones, around 87% seen once. Sequences were obtained from peripheral blood. The receptors stem from a woman in her sixties or seventies with COVID-19, enrolled during active disease.

The V and J genes are TRBV24-1 and TRBJ2-2; 8 positions match TRBD1. V shed 4 bases, J shed 2 bases, and the junction held 5 bases outside the gene matches. This CDR3 is 16 amino acids long. CDR1 is KGHDR and CDR2 is SFDVKD in the germline V gene. The CDR3 loop is CATSDRQGSNTGELFF. The CDR3 nucleotides read TGTGCCACCAGTGACAGACAGGGGTCAAACACCGGGGAGCTGTTTTTT.

This clone was found a few times. The rearrangement joins TRBV5-6 to TRBJ2-7, with D possibly TRBD1 on 6 matching bases. Germline loops: CDR1 SGHDT, CDR2 YYEEEE. The CDR3 runs 18 residues. V was trimmed by 4 bases and J by 3 bases, leaving 26 bases between them. CDR3 nucleotide sequence: TGTGCCAGCAGCCCGGGACAATCGAGGCACCGAGTCTTCTACGAGCAGTACTTC. It is translated as CASSPGQSRHRVFYEQYF.

The V gene is TRBV5-1, the J gene TRBJ1-2; weak D call: TRBD1 (5 bases). Between the trimmed V and J ends, which lost 0 bases and 7 bases, there was a span of 16 bases. The CDR3 consists of 15 residues. CDR1 and CDR2 (germline): SGHRS, YFSETQ. CDR3 loop: CASSLEVAGIAGYTF. The DNA of the CDR3 is TGCGCCAGCAGCTTGGAGGTCGCAGGGATCGCTGGCTACACCTTC.

The chain has TRBV6-5 and TRBJ2-7; a possible D gene is TRBD2 (6 bases). The germline CDR1 and CDR2 sequences are MNHEY and SVGAGI. Trimming cost V 0 bases and J 0 bases, with 12 bases left between them. The CDR3 has 16 amino acids. CDR3 DNA: TGTGCCAGCAGTTACTCGACACTAGCAAACTCCTACGAGCAGTACTTC. This encodes CASSYSTLANSYEQYF.

J is TRBJ2-5 and V is TRBV5-6; D ambiguous. The V gene lost 7 bases and the J gene lost 2 bases, with 6 bases spanning the gap. Germline V gives CDR1 SGHDT, CDR2 YYEEEE. This CDR3 has 11 residues. The chain's CDR3 is CASSYQETQYF. In DNA, the CDR3 is TGTGCCAGCTCCTATCAAGAGACCCAGTACTTC.

This clone was detected a few times. V is TRBV7-9 and J is TRBJ1-1, with 8 nucleotides matching TRBD1. V shed 5 bases and J 4 bases; nucleotides not matched to a gene: 9. CDR3 length: 15 residues. CDR1 is SEHNR, CDR2 FQNEAQ, per germline (reference sequence). This CDR3 reads CASSLPDRGITEAFF. The CDR3 bases are TGTGCCAGCAGCCTGCCCGACAGGGGAATCACTGAAGCTTTCTTT.

The chain couples TRBV10-3 to TRBJ2-7; D perhaps matches TRBD2 (6 bases). CDR3 size: 13 residues. CDR1 and CDR2 from the germline V gene are ENHRY and SYGVKD. V lost 3 bases and J lost 3, with 9 bases in between. CDR3 coding DNA: TGTGCCATCAGTGACCAAGCGGGCTACGAGCAGTACTTC. Translation gives CAISDQAGYEQYF.

The V and J genes are TRBV5-6 and TRBJ1-2, with 7 bases identical to TRBD1. The CDR3 contains 17 residues. CDR1 is SGHDT and CDR2 is YYEEEE in the germline V gene. Losses at the gene ends were 1 base for V and 1 base for J; bases not matched to a gene: 10. The CDR3 DNA reads as TGTGCCAGCAGCTTGAATTTTAACAGGGGCGTTAACTATGGCTACACCTTC. Its translation: CASSLNFNRGVNYGYTF.

The chain uses TRBV7-3 and TRBJ1-1; D perhaps matches TRBD1 (6 bases). Germline V gives CDR1 SGHTA, CDR2 FQGTGA. The CDR3 length is 17 residues. With 5 bases removed from V and 6 bases from J, the gap between germline ends came to 25 bases. CDR3 bases: TGTGCCAGCAGCCCCCAAAGCTCTCTAGCGGGGGGCTCTGAAGCTTTCTTT. Protein product: CASSPQSSLAGGSEAFF.